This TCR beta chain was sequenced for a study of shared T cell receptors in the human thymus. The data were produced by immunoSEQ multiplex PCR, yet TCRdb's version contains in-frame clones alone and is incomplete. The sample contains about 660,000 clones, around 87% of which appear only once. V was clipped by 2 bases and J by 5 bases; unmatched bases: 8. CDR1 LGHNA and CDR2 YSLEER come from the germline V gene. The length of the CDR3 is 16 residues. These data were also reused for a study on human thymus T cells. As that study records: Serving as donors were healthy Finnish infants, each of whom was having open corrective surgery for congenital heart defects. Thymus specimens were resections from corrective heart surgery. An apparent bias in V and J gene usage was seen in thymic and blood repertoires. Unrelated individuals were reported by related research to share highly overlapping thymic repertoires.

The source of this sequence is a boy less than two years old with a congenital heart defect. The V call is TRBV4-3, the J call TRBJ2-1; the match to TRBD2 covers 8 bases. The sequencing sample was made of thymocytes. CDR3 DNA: TGCGCCAGCAGCCAAAACCCGGGAGGGCCAGACAATGAGCAGTTCTTC. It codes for CASSQNPGGPDNEQFF.